Listed below are T cell receptor beta chains from one sample, sequenced in a study of blood T cell repertoires in COVID-19. Repertoires were generated with immunoSEQ multiplex PCR, while TCRdb's copy carries only in-frame clones and drops some. This sample has under 200,000 clones, with over 75% found just once. Sequenced material: peripheral blood. The receptors come from a man in his fifties with acute or convalescent COVID-19. CDR3s include the opening cysteine and the closing phenylalanine or tryptophan. A D gene is named only where the DNA matches it firmly. Not every row has a clone size; where given, it reads once, few, many or a size class.

>-|17|few|TRBV27|TRBJ1-4
CASSPTTGRLTNEKLFF
TGTGCCAGCAGTCCCACCACGGGAAGGTTAACTAATGAAAAACTGTTTTTT
>TRBD2|16|-|TRBV27|TRBJ2-1
CASSLTSLSSYNEQFF
TGTGCCAGCAGTTTGACTAGCTTGAGCTCCTACAATGAGCAGTTCTTC
>TRBD2|17|-|TRBV5-1|TRBJ2-1
CASSYSGGNLNYNEQFF
TGCGCCAGCAGCTACAGCGGGGGGAACCTTAATTACAATGAGCAGTTCTTC
>-|13|-|TRBV27|TRBJ2-3
CASSRQTTDTQYF
TGTGCCAGCAGTCGGCAGACAACAGATACGCAGTATTTT
>-|15|-|TRBV27|TRBJ1-4
CASSFSGSTNEKLFF
TGTGCCAGCAGTTTTAGTGGTTCAACTAATGAAAAACTGTTTTTT
>-|16|-|TRBV4-1|TRBJ1-6
CASSQEIPGFNSPLHF
TGCGCCAGCAGCCAAGAAATTCCAGGGTTTAATTCACCCCTCCACTTT
>TRBD1|13|-|TRBV29-1|TRBJ2-1
CSVEDQGVAEQFF
TGCAGCGTTGAAGATCAGGGGGTCGCTGAGCAGTTCTTC
>-|14|-|TRBV10-3|TRBJ1-2
CAISEPEQGGGYTF
TGTGCCATCAGTGAGCCTGAACAGGGAGGGGGCTACACCTTC
>-|15|-|TRBV9|TRBJ1-5
CASSVDGGRFQPQHF
TGTGCCAGCAGCGTAGACGGGGGGCGATTTCAGCCCCAGCATTTT
>TRBD1|15|-|TRBV12-5|TRBJ2-5
CASGTGQGLQETQYF
TGTGCTAGTGGGACGGGACAGGGCCTACAAGAGACCCAGTACTTC
>-|16|-|TRBV4-1|TRBJ2-2
CASSQARGANTGELFF
TGCGCCAGCAGCCAAGCACGGGGAGCGAACACCGGGGAGCTGTTTTTT
>TRBD2|19|-|TRBV2|TRBJ2-5
CASSEAGGTSGRVRETQYF
TGTGCCAGCAGTGAAGCGGGGGGAACTAGCGGGAGGGTGAGGGAGACCCAGTACTTC
>-|16|-|TRBV19|TRBJ2-4
CASSIDLGWGQNIQYF
TGTGCCAGTAGTATAGATCTGGGATGGGGCCAAAACATTCAGTACTTC
>TRBD1|14|-|TRBV24-1|TRBJ1-2
CATSASDRAYGYTF
TGTGCCACCAGTGCCTCGGACAGGGCCTATGGCTACACCTTC
>-|14|once|TRBV19|TRBJ1-5
CASSSGGGSQPQHF
TGTGCCAGTAGTAGTGGGGGGGGAAGTCAGCCCCAGCATTTT
>TRBD2|15|-|TRBV9|TRBJ2-3
CASSVVAGSTDTQYF
TGTGCCAGCAGCGTAGTAGCGGGAAGCACAGATACGCAGTATTTT
>TRBD1|15|-|TRBV11-2|TRBJ2-1
CASSLLRGQGQEQFF
TGTGCCAGCAGCTTACTACGGGGACAGGGTCAGGAGCAGTTCTTC
>-|15|once|TRBV5-4|TRBJ1-4
CASSLKREINEKLFF
TGTGCCAGCAGCTTGAAGCGGGAGATAAATGAAAAACTGTTTTTT
>-|13|once|TRBV6-5|TRBJ2-5
CASSSGFLETQYF
TGTGCCAGCAGTTCAGGGTTTTTGGAGACCCAGTACTTC
>-|13|once|TRBV27|TRBJ1-1
CASSRQVNTEAFF
TGTGCCAGCAGCCGACAGGTTAACACTGAAGCTTTCTTT
>TRBD1|12|-|TRBV19|TRBJ2-5
CASTAGGETQYF
TGTGCCAGCACAGCAGGGGGCGAGACCCAGTACTTC
>-|11|-|TRBV15|TRBJ2-5
CATRWQETQYF
TGTGCCACGAGGTGGCAAGAGACCCAGTACTTC
>-|14|-|TRBV27|TRBJ2-1
CASSLRRGLDEQFF
TGTGCCAGCAGTTTAAGGAGGGGGCTAGATGAGCAGTTCTTC
>-|17|-|TRBV6-2/TRBV6-3|TRBJ1-5
CASSYLQGPFSNQPQHF
TGTGCCAGCAGTTACCTACAGGGCCCCTTTAGCAATCAGCCCCAGCATTTT
>-|13|-|TRBV5-6|TRBJ1-4
CASSIVLSEKLFF
TGTGCCAGCAGCATTGTACTATCGGAAAAACTGTTTTTT
>-|14|-|TRBV18|TRBJ2-5
CASSPQEGQETQYF
TGTGCCAGCTCACCACAGGAGGGACAAGAGACCCAGTACTTC
>-|14|-|TRBV11-2|TRBJ1-2
CASSPTGNLYGYTF
TGTGCCAGCAGCCCTACAGGAAACCTCTATGGCTACACCTTC
>-|13|-|TRBV21-1|TRBJ1-6
CASIQKWNSPLHF
TGTGCCAGCATACAAAAGTGGAATTCACCCCTCCACTTT
>-|17|-|TRBV7-2|TRBJ2-2
CASSPQPPGANTGELFF
TGTGCCAGCAGCCCCCAACCCCCGGGAGCGAACACCGGGGAGCTGTTTTTT
>TRBD1|15|once|TRBV6-5|TRBJ1-1
CASSYSLGQGTEAFF
TGTGCCAGCAGTTATTCCCTGGGACAGGGGACTGAAGCTTTCTTT
>-|13|-|TRBV7-2|TRBJ2-1
CASSQGGGPEQFF
TGTGCCAGCAGCCAGGGTGGGGGCCCTGAGCAGTTCTTC